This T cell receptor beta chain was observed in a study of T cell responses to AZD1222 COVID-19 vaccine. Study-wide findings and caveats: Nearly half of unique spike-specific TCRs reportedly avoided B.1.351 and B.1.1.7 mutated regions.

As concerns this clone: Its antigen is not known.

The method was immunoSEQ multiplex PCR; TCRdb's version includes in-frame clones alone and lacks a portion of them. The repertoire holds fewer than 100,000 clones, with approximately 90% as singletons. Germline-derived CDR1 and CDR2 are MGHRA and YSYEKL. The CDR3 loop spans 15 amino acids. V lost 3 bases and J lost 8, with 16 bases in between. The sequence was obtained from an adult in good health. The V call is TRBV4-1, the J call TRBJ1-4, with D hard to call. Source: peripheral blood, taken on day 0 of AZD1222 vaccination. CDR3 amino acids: CASSQYLAPEEKLFF. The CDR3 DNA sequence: TGCGCCAGCAGCCAGTACCTGGCCCCGGAAGAAAAACTGTTTTTT.